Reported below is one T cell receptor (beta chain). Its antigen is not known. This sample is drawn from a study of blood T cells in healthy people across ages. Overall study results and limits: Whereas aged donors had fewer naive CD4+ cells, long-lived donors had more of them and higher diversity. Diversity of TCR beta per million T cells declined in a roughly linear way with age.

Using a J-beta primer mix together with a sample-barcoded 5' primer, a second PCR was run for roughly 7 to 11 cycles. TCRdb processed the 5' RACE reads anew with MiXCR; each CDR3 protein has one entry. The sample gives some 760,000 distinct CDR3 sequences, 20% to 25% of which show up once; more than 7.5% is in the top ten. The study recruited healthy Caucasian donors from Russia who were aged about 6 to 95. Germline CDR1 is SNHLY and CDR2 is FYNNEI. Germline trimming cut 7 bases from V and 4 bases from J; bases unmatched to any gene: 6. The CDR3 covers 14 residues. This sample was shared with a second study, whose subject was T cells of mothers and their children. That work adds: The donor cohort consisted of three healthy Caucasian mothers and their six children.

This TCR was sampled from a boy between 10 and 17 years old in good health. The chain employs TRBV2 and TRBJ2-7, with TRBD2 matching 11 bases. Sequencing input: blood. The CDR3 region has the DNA TGTGCCAGCAAACTAGCGGGAGCCTTGTACGAGCAGTACTTC. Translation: CASKLAGALYEQYF.